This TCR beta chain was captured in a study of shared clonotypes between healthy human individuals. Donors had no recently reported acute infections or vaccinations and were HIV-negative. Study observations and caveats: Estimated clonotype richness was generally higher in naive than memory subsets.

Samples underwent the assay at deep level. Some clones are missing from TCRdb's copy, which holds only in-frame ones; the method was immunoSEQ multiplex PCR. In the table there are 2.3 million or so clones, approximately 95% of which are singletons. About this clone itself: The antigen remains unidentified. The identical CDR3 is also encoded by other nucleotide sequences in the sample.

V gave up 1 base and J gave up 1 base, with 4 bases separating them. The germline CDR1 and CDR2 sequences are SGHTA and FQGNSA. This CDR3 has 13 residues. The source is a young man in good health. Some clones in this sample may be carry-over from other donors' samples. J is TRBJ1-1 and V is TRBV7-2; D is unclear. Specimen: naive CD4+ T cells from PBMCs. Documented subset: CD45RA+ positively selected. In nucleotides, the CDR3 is TGTGCCAGCAGCTTAGTTCAGAACACTGAAGCTTTCTTT. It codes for CASSLVQNTEAFF.